This section outlines one T cell receptor (beta chain) sequence together with its context. No antigen is known for it. These data come from a study of T cell clusters in autoimmune cytopenias. Overall study findings and caveats: The cluster-lack signature was not seen for secondary cytopenia versus chronic lymphocytic leukemia.

Germline V gene data show CDR1 as KGHSH and CDR2 as LQKENI. The CDR3 runs 15 residues. TRB was amplified from approximately 250 ng of peripheral blood genomic DNA per sample. TRB rearrangements were amplified by touch-down multiplex PCR with mixed TRB-A/B primers. TCRdb re-called the multiplex PCR reads; one entry per CDR3 protein, DNA not given. This listing includes around 15,000 distinct CDR3 sequences. Sequenced sample: peripheral blood. The J gene is TRBJ2-5, the V gene TRBV18; as DNA is missing, the TRBD2 call by TCRdb cannot be tested. The sequence was collected from a human donor with an autoimmune cytopenia or autoimmune hepatitis (not recorded which). This chain's CDR3 is CASSPPSLGYETQYF.